This record looks at one T cell receptor beta chain sequence and its context. The data were obtained in a study of shared clonotypes between healthy human individuals. Trimming shortened V by 5 bases and J by 4 bases, and 20 bases separated the two germline ends. Germline CDR1 LNHNV, CDR2 YYDKDF (reference sequence). CDR3 length: 16 residues. TCRdb's table, derived via immunoSEQ multiplex PCR, lists solely in-frame clones and lacks some. The sample records about 2.1 million clones, 85% to 95% being singletons. CD45RO negativity and positive selection for CCR7 defined naive CD8 cells, a population that excluded terminally differentiated effector memory CD45RA+ cells.

The receptor was derived from a man aged 18 to 29 in good health. Some clones in this sample may be carry-over from other donors' samples. The V and J genes are TRBV15 and TRBJ1-2; tentative D call: TRBD1 (6 bases). What was sequenced was naive CD8+ T cells from PBMCs. In nucleotides, the CDR3 is TGTGCCACCAGCCCTAGACGGACAGCGAGTGGCTATGGCTACACCTTC. Translation: CATSPRRTASGYGYTF.